This T cell receptor (beta chain) was captured in a study of blood T cell repertoires in COVID-19. Study-level information: Nucleic acid was either cDNA or gDNA, and it came from T cells, B-cell-depleted T cells, or PBMCs.

Trimming took off 9 bases at V and 4 bases at J, with 14 bases between the two ends. There are 13 residues in the CDR3. CDR1 LNHDA and CDR2 SQIVND come from the germline V gene (reference sequence). Clones were sequenced by immunoSEQ multiplex PCR, and TCRdb holds only the in-frame ones, with some missing. Of around 250,000 clones listed, 85% were seen once; the top ten hold less than 8.5%. The chain recombines TRBV19 with TRBJ2-3; D perhaps matches TRBD2 (5 bases). The clonotype comes from a woman aged 45 to 65 who had been exposed to COVID-19. The specimen sequenced was PBMCs or T cells enriched from blood (not recorded which). The CDR3 nucleotides are TGTGCCAGCTCCGGGAACTACGCAGATACGCAGTATTTT. Residues: CASSGNYADTQYF.